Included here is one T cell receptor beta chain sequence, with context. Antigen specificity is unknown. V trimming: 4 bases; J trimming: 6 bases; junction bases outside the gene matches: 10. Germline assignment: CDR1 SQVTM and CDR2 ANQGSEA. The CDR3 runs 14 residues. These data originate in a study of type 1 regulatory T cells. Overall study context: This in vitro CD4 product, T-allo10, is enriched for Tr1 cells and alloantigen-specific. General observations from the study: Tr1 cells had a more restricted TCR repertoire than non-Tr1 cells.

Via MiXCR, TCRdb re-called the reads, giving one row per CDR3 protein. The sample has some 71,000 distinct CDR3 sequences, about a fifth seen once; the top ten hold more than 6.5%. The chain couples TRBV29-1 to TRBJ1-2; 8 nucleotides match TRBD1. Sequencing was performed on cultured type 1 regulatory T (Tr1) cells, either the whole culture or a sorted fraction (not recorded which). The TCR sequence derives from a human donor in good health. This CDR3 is CSVVVQGAQDGYTF. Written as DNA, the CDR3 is TGCAGCGTTGTCGTTCAGGGGGCGCAGGATGGCTACACCTTC.